Each of the 30 T cell receptor beta chains below was sequenced from the same sample in a study of memory CD4+ T cells and cytomegalovirus serostatus (dated by TCRdb to about 2019). To prepare the library, the immunoSEQ multiplex PCR assay was applied. Imported from immuneACCESS, the table was reduced by TCRdb to in-frame sequences with V and J called. These copies leave out some clones; in studies compared against another copy, an unresolved V gene accounts for under half, and the cause of the remainder is not known. This sample holds over 35,000 clones; approximately 78% were observed only once. 0.94% of the sample lies in the top ten. Single viable CD3+CD4+CD8-CD45RO+ cells were sorted as memory CD4+ T cells on a FACSAria II. Sequenced material: memory CD4+ T cells from blood. The receptors shown here come from an adult in good health and CMV-seronegative.

The rearrangement links TRBV7-3 to TRBJ2-7, with a weak D call TRBD1 (6 bases). The CDR3 consists of 14 residues. The germline gives CDR1 SGHTA, CDR2 FQGTGA. V shed 5 bases and J shed 6 bases, with 17 bases lying between them. The CDR3 bases are TGTGCCAGCAGCCCCAAACCGGGACATCGCGAGCAGTACTTC. Amino acids: CASSPKPGHREQYF.

The chain uses TRBV5-1 and TRBJ1-1, with D unclear. The CDR3 consists of 14 residues. The germline V gene has CDR1 SGHRS and CDR2 YFSETQ. Trimming stripped 4 bases from V and 1 base from J, with 11 bases between. CDR3 amino acids: CASSPTPGNTEAFF. DNA for the CDR3: TGCGCCAGCAGCCCTACCCCAGGGAACACTGAAGCTTTCTTT.

The gene calls are TRBV27 and TRBJ1-2, with TRBD1 matching 10 bases. The junction had 7 bases not matched to a gene; V was cut back by 8 bases and J by 4 bases. Germline values: CDR1 MNHEY, CDR2 SMNVEV (reference sequence). The CDR3 sequence is 14 residues long. The CDR3 DNA reads TGTGCCAGCGCTGCCGGACAGGGGGGCTATGGCTACACCTTC. It yields the protein CASAAGQGGYGYTF.

This chain joins TRBV11-3 and TRBJ2-1; 8 bases are a match to TRBD1. Unmatched junction bases numbered 7, after V lost 4 bases and J lost 8 bases. This CDR3 contains 14 residues. Germline CDR1 and CDR2: SGHNT and YENEEA. The chain's CDR3 is CASSSGTGVHEQFF. The CDR3 bases are TGTGCCAGCAGCTCCGGGACAGGAGTACATGAGCAGTTCTTC.

V is TRBV28 and J is TRBJ2-3; weak D call: TRBD2 (7 bases). Per germline, CDR1 MDHEN and CDR2 SYDVKM. The germline V and J ends were trimmed by 5 bases and 6 bases, with 18 bases remaining between them. This CDR3 region has 15 residues. The CDR3 sequence: CASSARPGGGDTQYF. CDR3 nucleotides: TGTGCCAGCAGTGCCCGGCCGGGGGGCGGGGATACGCAGTATTTT. The full variable domain, its missing parts supplied by reference TRBV28 and TRBJ2-3, is DVKVTQSSRYLVKRTGEKVFLECVQDMDHENMFWYRQDPGLGLRLIYFSYDVKMKEKGDIPEGYSVSREKKERFSLILESASTNQTSMYLCASSARPGGGDTQYFGPGTRLTVL.

The chain links TRBV28 to TRBJ1-6; TRBD1 aligns across 9 bases. This CDR3 region has 17 residues. Germline CDR1 reads MDHEN; CDR2 reads SYDVKM. V was clipped by 5 bases and J by 8 bases; unmatched bases: 13. CDR3 nucleotide sequence: TGTGCCAGCAGTCTAGGGACAGGGAGTGTGAAGTATTCACCCCTCCACTTT. It encodes CASSLGTGSVKYSPLHF.

V usage is TRBV19 and J usage is TRBJ2-1; 7 bases are shared with TRBD1. The V and J ends lost 4 bases and 3 bases, in that order; junction bases with no gene match: 3. Germline loops: CDR1 LNHDA, CDR2 SQIVND (reference sequence). This CDR3 has 14 residues. The CDR3 bases are TGTGCCAGTAGTAGTCAGGGGGACTACAATGAGCAGTTCTTC. Translating it yields CASSSQGDYNEQFF.

The V call is TRBV7-2, the J call TRBJ1-1; D gene uncertain. The V gene's germline CDR1 is SGHTA and CDR2 FQGNSA. With 0 bases removed from V and 1 base from J, the gap between germline ends came to 15 bases. The CDR3 has 17 amino acids. The CDR3 here is CASSLAFFYSGNTEAFF. The CDR3 coding sequence is TGTGCCAGCAGCTTAGCGTTTTTTTACTCTGGGAACACTGAAGCTTTCTTT.

The chain uses TRBV27 and TRBJ2-3; 9 nucleotides line up with TRBD1. There are 13 residues in the CDR3. V lost 5 bases to trimming and J lost 7 bases; unmatched junction nucleotides: 4. Germline V lookup: CDR1 MNHEY, CDR2 SMNVEV (reference sequence). CDR3 nucleotide sequence: TGTGCCAGCAGTAGGGACAGGGAGTATACGCAGTATTTT. This encodes CASSRDREYTQYF.

The J gene is TRBJ1-1, the V gene TRBV5-8; TRBD1 might be the D (5 bases). The germline CDR1 and CDR2 sequences are SGHTS and YDEGEE. The CDR3 totals 13 residues. V gave up 5 bases and J gave up 5 bases, with 13 bases separating them. The DNA of the CDR3 is TGTGCCAGCAGACCCCGGGGCCTGACTGAAGCTTTCTTT. This translates into CASRPRGLTEAFF.

V and J are TRBV2 and TRBJ1-4; no clear D gene. Germline V gene sequence: CDR1 SNHLY, CDR2 FYNNEI. The V gene lost 3 bases and the J gene lost 7 bases, with 9 bases spanning the gap. This CDR3 is 13 amino acids long. The CDR3 loop is CASSERLGEKLFF. Written as DNA, the CDR3 is TGTGCCAGCAGTGAGAGGTTGGGTGAAAAACTGTTTTTT.

This clone was seen a few times. J is TRBJ2-6 and V is TRBV10-3; D could derive from TRBD1 or TRBD2 (5 bases each). CDR1 ENHRY and CDR2 SYGVKD come from the germline V gene. This CDR3 has 17 amino acids. With 7 bases removed from V and 4 bases from J, the gap between germline ends came to 20 bases. In nucleotides, the CDR3 is TGTGCCATCAACCCAGGGACCGGGGTGGCAGGGGCCAACGTCCTGACTTTC. Amino acid sequence: CAINPGTGVAGANVLTF.

This chain connects TRBV6-5 to TRBJ1-1, with D possibly being TRBD1 (5 bases). The CDR3 is made up of 13 amino acids. The V and J ends lost 8 bases and 7 bases respectively, with 17 bases between them. Germline CDR1 is MNHEY and CDR2 is SVGAGI. The CDR3 DNA follows: TGTGCCAGCGCGGGACGAGGGAACCATGAAGCTTTCTTT. Translated, it gives CASAGRGNHEAFF.

The V gene is TRBV11-1, the J gene TRBJ1-5; TRBD1 might be the D (5 bases). Trimming cost V 3 bases and J 4 bases, with 10 bases left between them. CDR3 length: 14 amino acids. The germline V gene encodes CDR1 SGHAT and CDR2 FQDESV (reference sequence). The CDR3 loop reads CASSLGTGNQPQHF. The CDR3 DNA reads TGTGCCAGCAGCTTGGGAACAGGTAATCAGCCCCAGCATTTT.

This clone was detected a few times. The chain links TRBV5-1 to TRBJ1-6; TRBD1 aligns across 11 bases. The CDR3 runs 15 residues. Germline CDR1 SGHRS, CDR2 YFSETQ. Trimming removed 4 bases from V and 10 bases from J; junction bases left unmatched: 7. CDR3 DNA sequence: TGCGCCAGCAGCATCCGGACAGGGGGCCTATCACCCCTCCACTTT. This gives the protein CASSIRTGGLSPLHF.

The rearrangement links TRBV5-1 to TRBJ1-6; D gene unclear. The CDR3 has 14 residues. The germline V gene encodes CDR1 SGHRS and CDR2 YFSETQ. V was cut by 2 bases and J by 7 bases, with 10 bases left in between. CDR3 in amino acids: CASSFGGQNSPLHF. The DNA for the CDR3 is TGCGCCAGCAGCTTTGGAGGGCAGAATTCACCCCTCCACTTT.

The chain joins TRBV6-6 to TRBJ2-3, with TRBD2 matching 11 bases. Germline trimming cut 5 bases from V and 0 bases from J; bases unmatched to any gene: 4. CDR3 length: 16 residues. CDR1 MNHNY and CDR2 SVGAGI come from the germline V gene (reference sequence). CDR3 in amino acids: CASSTGLAASTDTQYF. CDR3 nucleotides: TGTGCCAGCAGTACGGGACTAGCGGCTAGCACAGATACGCAGTATTTT.

The chain is built from TRBV5-6 and TRBJ2-5, with D possibly being TRBD1 or TRBD2 (5 bases each). This CDR3 comprises 13 residues. Germline CDR1 and CDR2: SGHDT and YYEEEE. V dropped 0 bases and J dropped 10 bases, with 13 bases sitting between them. The CDR3 DNA reads TGTGCCAGCAGCTTGGGGAATCCGGGACGCCAGTACTTC. This codes for CASSLGNPGRQYF.

The rearrangement joins TRBV30 to TRBJ2-5; D might be TRBD1 (5 bases). The DNA end favors TRBJ2-7, so the J call may be wrong. Per the germline V gene, CDR1 is GTSNPN and CDR2 is SVGIG (reference sequence). The length of the CDR3 is 13 residues. CDR3 nucleotide sequence: TGTGCCTTCCTAAAAAGGGGCGTTTACGAGCAGTACTTC. This translates into CAFLKRGVYEQYF.

The genes are TRBV15 and TRBJ2-7; D is perhaps TRBD1 or TRBD2 (5 bases each). CDR3 length: 15 residues. Trimming cost V 0 bases and J 2 bases, with 11 bases left between them. The germline V gene encodes CDR1 LNHNV and CDR2 YYDKDF (reference sequence). The CDR3 nucleotides read TGTGCCACCAGCAGAGATCGAGGGGATGCCTACGAGCAGTACTTC. Translated, it gives CATSRDRGDAYEQYF.

The chain is built from TRBV6-1 and TRBJ2-1; D gene ambiguous. V lost 3 bases and J 7 bases, leaving 10 bases between the germline ends. This CDR3 comprises 13 residues. The germline gives CDR1 MNHNS, CDR2 SASEGT. In nucleotides, the CDR3 is TGTGCCAGCAGTGATCAGCTGCCGAATGAGCAGTTCTTC. It is translated as CASSDQLPNEQFF.

The V call is TRBV29-1, the J call TRBJ1-1; tentative D call: TRBD1 (6 bases). The CDR3 sequence is 14 residues long. With 3 bases removed from V and 3 bases from J, the gap between germline ends came to 14 bases. CDR1 is SQVTM, CDR2 ANQGSEA, per germline. The CDR3 spells CSVDVAGAHTEAFF. The CDR3, as DNA: TGCAGCGTTGATGTTGCAGGGGCACACACTGAAGCTTTCTTT.

This chain joins TRBV5-1 and TRBJ1-5, with D uncertain. Trimming removed 2 bases from V and 3 bases from J, with 9 bases in between. This CDR3 comprises 14 residues. Germline CDR1 SGHRS, CDR2 YFSETQ. CDR3 residues: CASSLGTVNQPQHF. CDR3 nucleotides: TGCGCCAGCAGCTTAGGTACGGTCAATCAGCCCCAGCATTTT.

In nucleotides, the CDR3 is TGTGCCAGCAGCCCAGGGACAGGGAGGTACACTGAAGCTTTCTTT. Its protein product is CASSPGTGRYTEAFF. The chain couples TRBV4-2 to TRBJ1-1; 9 nucleotides line up with TRBD1. Germline-derived CDR1 and CDR2 are LGHNA and YNFKEQ. CDR3 length: 15 amino acids. Germline trimming cut 4 bases from V and 3 bases from J; bases unmatched to any gene: 6.

The V gene is TRBV29-1, the J gene TRBJ2-2, with D perhaps matching TRBD1 (6 bases). Deletions cut 0 bases from V and 7 bases from J, with 12 bases between. Looked up from germline, CDR1 is SQVTM and CDR2 is ANQGSEA. CDR3 length equals 14 residues. The CDR3 loop is CSVEEGQLVGELFF. CDR3 in DNA: TGCAGCGTTGAAGAAGGACAGTTGGTCGGGGAGCTGTTTTTT.

This clone appeared once. The CDR3 loop is CASSLVGRGGTEAFF. The CDR3, as DNA: TGTGCCAGCAGCTTAGTTGGCAGGGGTGGAACTGAAGCTTTCTTT. This chain joins TRBV7-2 and TRBJ1-1; D is perhaps TRBD1 (6 bases). The CDR3 totals 15 residues. Germline CDR1 reads SGHTA; CDR2 reads FQGNSA. Trimming left V 1 base short and J 5 bases short, with 14 bases between.

The rearrangement uses TRBV7-3 and TRBJ1-4; no definite D call. The CDR3 consists of 15 residues. The ends were cut back, 5 bases at V and 0 bases at J, with 10 bases in the middle. The germline V gene encodes CDR1 SGHTA and CDR2 FQGTGA. CDR3 loop: CASSPGHSTNEKLFF. The CDR3 DNA sequence: TGTGCCAGCAGCCCCGGTCATTCAACTAATGAAAAACTGTTTTTT.

The chain has TRBV5-5 and TRBJ2-7; weak D call: TRBD2 (7 bases). The germline V and J ends were trimmed by 0 bases and 5 bases, with 12 bases remaining between them. In germline, CDR1 is SGHKS, CDR2 YYEKEE (reference sequence). The CDR3 contains 14 residues. The CDR3 bases are TGTGCCAGCAGCTTGGGAGGGGGGGCCCACGAGCAGTACTTC. This translates into CASSLGGGAHEQYF.

This clone was found a few times. The CDR3 nucleotides are TGTGCCTGGAGTACGAAACAGGCCTTAAGCACTGAAGCTTTCTTT. Protein sequence: CAWSTKQALSTEAFF. The rearrangement joins TRBV30 to TRBJ1-1, with D tentatively TRBD1 (5 bases). The V end lost 2 bases, the J end lost 4 bases, and 17 bases lay between the germline ends. The CDR3 loop spans 15 amino acids. Germline lookup yields CDR1 GTSNPN and CDR2 SVGIG (reference sequence).

V gene TRBV7-2 combines with J gene TRBJ2-5; possibly TRBD1 for D (5 bases). The CDR3 extends over 13 amino acids. The V gene's germline CDR1 is SGHTA and CDR2 FQGNSA. V was shortened by 2 bases and J by 3 bases, with 7 bases between the two germline ends. The CDR3 spells CASSLTREETQYF. The CDR3 coding sequence is TGTGCCAGCAGCTTAACCAGGGAAGAGACCCAGTACTTC.